This TCR beta chain was documented in a study of cytomegalovirus exposure and HLA in healthy donors. PCR employed 60 Vbeta and 13 Jbeta primers. The data were produced by immunoSEQ multiplex PCR, yet TCRdb's version contains in-frame clones alone and is incomplete. This table holds 85,000 to 100,000 clones, approximately 83% found once. Study observations and caveats: A further, later analysis showed that HLA-associated TCR beta chains (compared with equally common others) were more clonally expanded.

Turning to this clone: As yet, its antigen is unknown.

From germline, CDR1 is LNHDA and CDR2 SQIVND (reference sequence). The CDR3 extends over 16 amino acids. Deletions cut 1 base from V and 0 bases from J, with 13 bases between. Sequenced input: PBMCs. V gene TRBV19 combines with J gene TRBJ2-7; D gene uncertain. The sequence came from a female donor in good health and CMV-seropositive. The CDR3: CASSIGEISVSYEQYF. The CDR3 region has the DNA TGTGCCAGTAGTATAGGAGAGATCTCCGTCTCCTACGAGCAGTACTTC.